This T cell receptor (beta chain) was retrieved from a study of T cell repertoires in ileal Crohn's disease. Broader study findings: Compared with non-smokers, active smokers at surgery showed more clonal expansions.

Sequenced by immunoSEQ multiplex PCR; TCRdb stores in-frame clones only, minus some. The table records some 30,000 clones, roughly 77% of them present only once. Germline values: CDR1 SEHNR, CDR2 FQNEAQ (reference sequence). The trim removed 5 bases at V and 6 bases at J, leaving 8 bases unmatched. The CDR3 is 14 amino acids. Patients were adults with ileal or ileocolonic Crohn's disease needing resection. Of note for this clone: Its antigen is not known.

The TCR was taken from an adult with Crohn's disease. V is TRBV7-9 and J is TRBJ1-2; TRBD1 aligns across 8 bases. Sequenced input: ileal tissue. The DNA of the CDR3 is TGTGCCAGCAGCCCCCCCGCGGACAGGGATGGCTACACCTTC. Protein product: CASSPPADRDGYTF. Combining the CDR3 with reference TRBV7-9 and TRBJ1-2 gives the whole variable domain DTGVSQNPRHKITKRGQNVTFRCDPISEHNRLYWYRQTLGQGPEFLTYFQNEAQLEKSRLLSDRFSAERPKGSFSTLEIQRTEQGDSAMYLCASSPPADRDGYTFGSGTRLTVV.